The rows below give T cell receptor beta chains drawn from one sample of a study of T cells after yellow fever vaccination. One entry per CDR3 protein, called by TCRdb with MiXCR from the 5' RACE reads. The table shows roughly 260,000 distinct CDR3 sequences, with roughly 13% occurring only once. The sample here was CD4+ T cells sorted from PBMCs, taken 45 days after the yellow fever booster vaccination. These receptors originate from a man aged 25 to 40 who received the YFV17D yellow fever vaccine. Both conserved end residues are part of each CDR3. Each record gives: V gene, D gene, clone size, J gene, CDR3 protein, CDR3 DNA. A D gene is named only where the DNA matches it firmly. Rows may omit the clone size; those that give it use once, few, many or a size class.

v_gene: TRBV5-6; d_gene: NA; abundance: NA; j_gene: TRBJ2-1; CDR3aa: CASSSQGPYNEQFF; CDR3nt: TGTGCCAGCAGCTCGCAGGGGCCTTACAATGAGCAGTTCTTC
v_gene: TRBV29-1; d_gene: TRBD2; abundance: NA; j_gene: TRBJ2-5; CDR3aa: CSGGVSGSSQETQYF; CDR3nt: TGCAGCGGCGGTGTTAGCGGGAGCTCTCAAGAGACCCAGTACTTC
v_gene: TRBV4-3; d_gene: TRBD1; abundance: few; j_gene: TRBJ2-3; CDR3aa: CASSQGPGQGAYTQYF; CDR3nt: TGCGCCAGCAGCCAAGGCCCGGGACAGGGGGCCTATACGCAGTATTTT
v_gene: TRBV30; d_gene: NA; abundance: many; j_gene: TRBJ2-7; CDR3aa: CAWSVFTRTYEQYF; CDR3nt: TGTGCCTGGAGTGTATTTACCAGGACCTACGAGCAGTACTTC
v_gene: TRBV7-2; d_gene: NA; abundance: NA; j_gene: TRBJ2-3; CDR3aa: CASTVTGHFTDTQYF; CDR3nt: TGTGCCAGCACCGTCACGGGACACTTCACAGATACGCAGTATTTT
v_gene: TRBV18; d_gene: TRBD1; abundance: many; j_gene: TRBJ2-7; CDR3aa: CASSPNPTGLVGEQYF; CDR3nt: TGTGCCAGCTCACCTAACCCGACAGGGTTAGTGGGCGAGCAGTACTTC
v_gene: TRBV6-5; d_gene: TRBD2; abundance: few; j_gene: TRBJ2-1; CDR3aa: CASSYKAGGFYNEQFF; CDR3nt: TGTGCCAGCAGTTACAAGGCGGGAGGATTCTACAATGAGCAGTTCTTC
v_gene: TRBV4-3; d_gene: TRBD1; abundance: NA; j_gene: TRBJ2-7; CDR3aa: CASSQGLDRANEQYF; CDR3nt: TGCGCCAGCAGCCAAGGCCTGGACAGGGCCAACGAGCAGTACTTC
v_gene: TRBV5-5; d_gene: NA; abundance: few; j_gene: TRBJ1-5; CDR3aa: CASSWTDNQPQHF; CDR3nt: TGTGCCAGCAGCTGGACAGATAATCAGCCCCAGCATTTT
v_gene: TRBV3-1; d_gene: NA; abundance: NA; j_gene: TRBJ1-1; CDR3aa: CASSQLSGDTEAFF; CDR3nt: TGTGCCAGCAGCCAACTATCCGGGGACACTGAAGCTTTCTTT
v_gene: TRBV12-3/TRBV12-4; d_gene: NA; abundance: few; j_gene: TRBJ2-7; CDR3aa: CASSTGFSYEQYF; CDR3nt: TGTGCCAGCAGTACAGGGTTCTCCTACGAGCAGTACTTC
v_gene: TRBV12-3/TRBV12-4; d_gene: TRBD2; abundance: few; j_gene: TRBJ2-7; CDR3aa: CASSLGLAGGSQAPEQYF; CDR3nt: TGTGCCAGCAGTTTGGGCCTAGCGGGAGGGTCCCAAGCCCCCGAGCAGTACTTC
v_gene: TRBV6-5; d_gene: NA; abundance: few; j_gene: TRBJ2-3; CDR3aa: CASSSPGTPESDTQYF; CDR3nt: TGTGCCAGCAGTTCCCCCGGGACTCCGGAGTCAGATACGCAGTATTTT
v_gene: TRBV5-1; d_gene: NA; abundance: NA; j_gene: TRBJ2-5; CDR3aa: CASSLEGGVETQYF; CDR3nt: TGCGCCAGCAGCTTGGAGGGGGGGGTCGAGACCCAGTACTTC
v_gene: TRBV29-1; d_gene: TRBD2; abundance: NA; j_gene: TRBJ2-3; CDR3aa: CSARRVAGPDSQYF; CDR3nt: TGCAGCGCCCGAAGGGTAGCGGGACCCGATTCGCAGTATTTT
v_gene: TRBV7-2; d_gene: NA; abundance: NA; j_gene: TRBJ2-1; CDR3aa: CASSLGGAEPAYNEQFF; CDR3nt: TGTGCCAGCAGCTTAGGCGGCGCGGAGCCGGCCTACAATGAGCAGTTCTTC
v_gene: TRBV29-1; d_gene: NA; abundance: few; j_gene: TRBJ2-2; CDR3aa: CSVAPLTGELFF; CDR3nt: TGCAGCGTTGCCCCCCTCACCGGGGAGCTGTTTTTT
v_gene: TRBV20-1; d_gene: TRBD2; abundance: many; j_gene: TRBJ2-3; CDR3aa: CSAKREGTISTDTQYF; CDR3nt: TGCAGTGCTAAGCGGGAGGGAACCATTAGCACAGATACGCAGTATTTT